This entry lists 6 T cell receptor beta chains sequenced from one sample in a study of T-cell memory formation after mild COVID-19. Using its own MiXCR run on the 5' RACE reads, TCRdb lists one record per CDR3 protein. The repertoire has about 250,000 distinct CDR3 sequences, approximately 15% of them found once; the top ten carry less than 2.5%. The specimen was PBMCs or a T cell subset sorted from them (not recorded which). The receptor set was obtained from an adult woman who had mild COVID-19 (a few samples of this study predate the infection). Cell type and time point are not known.

V and J are TRBV10-3 and TRBJ1-2, with no clear D. This CDR3 contains 14 residues. Trimming left V 4 bases short and J 2 bases short, with 11 bases between. In germline, CDR1 is ENHRY, CDR2 SYGVKD. The CDR3 coding sequence is TGTGCCATCAGTGTGGGGAATGAGAACTATGGCTACACCTTC. Its protein product is CAISVGNENYGYTF.

This sequence joins TRBV20-1 and TRBJ2-1; 11 bases line up with TRBD2. The CDR3 consists of 15 residues. V was clipped by 6 bases and J by 5 bases; unmatched bases: 9. The germline CDR1 and CDR2 sequences are DFQATT and SNEGSKA (reference sequence). CDR3 DNA: TGCAGTGCCCCCCCTAGCGGGAGGTTTCACAATGAGCAGTTCTTC. Amino acids: CSAPPSGRFHNEQFF.

The rearrangement uses TRBV25-1 and TRBJ1-1; D is unresolved. Trimming pared 3 bases from V and 3 bases from J, leaving 14 bases between. The V gene's germline CDR1 is MGHDK and CDR2 SYGVNS. CDR3 size: 15 residues. In nucleotides, the CDR3 is TGTGCCAGCAGTGATTCCGGACGGGCGGACACTGAAGCTTTCTTT. This encodes CASSDSGRADTEAFF.

This clonotype was observed a few times. This chain links TRBV20-1 with TRBJ1-5, with a possible D match to TRBD1 (6 bases). The germline V gene has CDR1 DFQATT and CDR2 SNEGSKA (reference sequence). CDR3 length: 15 amino acids. The germline V and J ends were trimmed by 6 bases and 0 bases, with 15 bases remaining between them. CDR3 DNA: TGCAGTGCCCTAAGCGGGGGACATAGCAATCAGCCCCAGCATTTT. Its protein is CSALSGGHSNQPQHF.

This clonotype was observed a handful of times. The chain couples TRBV7-8 to TRBJ2-7; the match to TRBD1 covers 7 bases. With V trimmed by 1 base and J by 3 bases, 3 bases remained unmatched. The CDR3 totals 14 residues. Per the germline V gene, CDR1 is SGHVS and CDR2 is FQNEAQ. The CDR3 protein is CASSLVDRSYEQYF. The CDR3 DNA follows: TGTGCCAGCAGCTTAGTGGACAGGAGCTACGAGCAGTACTTC.

This clonotype has a handful of counts. V and J are TRBV29-1 and TRBJ2-7, with D maybe TRBD2 (5 bases). The V and J ends lost 4 bases and 3 bases respectively, with 10 bases between them. The CDR3 covers 12 residues. Germline CDR1 and CDR2: SQVTM and ANQGSEA. CDR3 region: CSVVGEFYEQYF. Written as DNA, the CDR3 is TGCAGCGTTGTCGGGGAGTTCTACGAGCAGTACTTC.